The 21 T cell receptor beta chains presented below share a single source sample, sequenced in a study of T cell responses to AZD1222 COVID-19 vaccine. Only in-frame clones appear in the TCRdb table, and some are missing; sequencing was by immunoSEQ multiplex PCR. There are 160,000 or so clones in the sample; 90% to 95% occur only once, and approximately 0.98% lies in the top ten. Sequences were derived from peripheral blood, sampled 28 days after the second AZD1222 dose. The source of these receptors is an adult who received the AZD1222 COVID-19 vaccine.

The chain couples TRBV7-9 to TRBJ1-3, with TRBD1 as a possible D gene (6 bases). The CDR3 has 16 residues. The germline V gene encodes CDR1 SEHNR and CDR2 FQNEAQ (reference sequence). Trimming stripped 2 bases from V and 3 bases from J, with 14 bases between. As DNA, the CDR3 is TGTGCCAGCAGCTTACTAAACAGGGCTAGTGGAAACACCATATATTTT. This encodes CASSLLNRASGNTIYF.

The V and J genes are TRBV2 and TRBJ2-2; D possibly corresponds to TRBD2 (7 bases). V lost 8 bases to trimming and J lost 4 bases, with 11 bases between them. CDR1 and CDR2 (germline): SNHLY, FYNNEI. This CDR3 is built from 13 residues. The CDR3 spells CASGGAGTGELFF. CDR3 nucleotides: TGTGCCAGCGGGGGGGCTGGCACCGGGGAGCTGTTTTTT.

This clone was counted a single time. The V call is TRBV10-2, the J call TRBJ1-2; D is uncertain. The CDR3 totals 13 residues. CDR1 and CDR2 from the germline V gene are WSHSY and SAAADI. Trimming took 2 bases from V and 2 from J, leaving 6 bases between them. This CDR3 is CASSEGRNYGYTF. The CDR3 region has the DNA TGCGCCAGCAGTGAGGGCAGGAACTATGGCTACACCTTC.

The chain uses TRBV7-6 and TRBJ2-5; D call uncertain. Germline V gene data show CDR1 as SGHVS and CDR2 as FNYEAQ. The CDR3 length is 15 residues. The germline V and J ends were trimmed by 3 bases and 2 bases, with 13 bases remaining between them. CDR3 nucleotides: TGTGCCAGCAGCTTCCCGGGTCTAGGACAAGAGACCCAGTACTTC. Translation: CASSFPGLGQETQYF.

The V and J genes are TRBV7-8 and TRBJ2-2; 7 nucleotides match TRBD2. There are 13 residues in the CDR3. V lost 11 bases to trimming and J lost 0 bases; unmatched junction nucleotides: 3. Germline V CDR1 and CDR2: SGHVS, FQNEAQ. DNA of the CDR3: TGTGCCGGGGGGGACTCGAACACCGGGGAGCTGTTTTTT. This gives the protein CAGGDSNTGELFF.

The V and J genes are TRBV4-2 and TRBJ1-2; 8 bases map to TRBD1. CDR3 length: 13 amino acids. The V gene end was trimmed by 4 bases and the J gene end by 4 bases; junction bases not matched to a gene: 2. Germline V CDR1 and CDR2: LGHNA, YNFKEQ. CDR3 nucleotide sequence: TGTGCCAGCAGCCTCGGACAGGGCTATGGCTACACCTTC. Its protein is CASSLGQGYGYTF.

The chain couples TRBV19 to TRBJ1-2, with D hard to call. The CDR3 is 15 amino acids. The V end lost 3 bases, the J end lost 0 bases, and 11 bases lay between the germline ends. From germline, CDR1 is LNHDA and CDR2 SQIVND (reference sequence). DNA for the CDR3: TGTGCCAGTAGTATTCATCACCCAGCTAACTATGGCTACACCTTC. It is translated as CASSIHHPANYGYTF.

The V and J genes are TRBV2 and TRBJ1-2; D call uncertain. V gave up 6 bases and J gave up 7 bases, with 18 bases separating them. This CDR3 region has 14 residues. Germline V gives CDR1 SNHLY, CDR2 FYNNEI. CDR3 bases: TGTGCCAGCAGCCTCGGAGCCGGGGTTGGTGGCTACACCTTC. Translating gives CASSLGAGVGGYTF.

This clone was counted once. V and J are TRBV6-5 and TRBJ1-2; TRBD1 agrees at 9 bases. Germline V gene sequence: CDR1 MNHEY, CDR2 SVGAGI. The CDR3 covers 13 residues. Unmatched junction bases numbered 7, after V lost 0 bases and J lost 14 bases. Written as DNA, the CDR3 is TGTGCCAGCAGTTACTCCCGGGACAGGGCGAGGACCTTC. Amino acids: CASSYSRDRARTF.

This clone came up once. The chain joins TRBV14 to TRBJ1-1; possibly TRBD1 for D (5 bases). CDR3 length equals 17 residues. In germline, CDR1 is SGHDN, CDR2 FVKESK. The V end was cut by 6 bases, the J end by 5 bases, with 25 bases between. The CDR3 is CASRHGSIPKKGTEAFF. CDR3 coding DNA: TGTGCCAGCAGGCACGGGTCGATCCCGAAAAAGGGGACTGAAGCTTTCTTT.

This sequence joins TRBV5-1 and TRBJ1-6, with D perhaps TRBD1 (6 bases). CDR1 and CDR2 from the germline V gene are SGHRS and YFSETQ. V was shortened by 6 bases and J by 7 bases, with 17 bases between the two germline ends. This CDR3 has 15 amino acids. CDR3 coding DNA: TGCGCCAGCAAGCTTTCAGGGGACGGCAATTCACCCCTCCACTTT. Translation: CASKLSGDGNSPLHF.

This chain links TRBV24-1 with TRBJ1-1; unclear D gene. V was pared by 9 bases and J by 0 bases, with 16 bases between. Germline V gene lookup returns CDR1 KGHDR and CDR2 SFDVKD. The CDR3 totals 15 residues. This chain's CDR3 is CATAAPKPLNTEAFF. DNA for the CDR3: TGTGCCACCGCCGCCCCTAAACCGCTGAACACTGAAGCTTTCTTT.

The CDR3 DNA sequence: TGTGCCAGCAGTACTATGGGGACCACAGATACGCAGTATTTT. Translation: CASSTMGTTDTQYF. This chain joins TRBV27 and TRBJ2-3; the D gene could be TRBD1 or TRBD2 (5 bases each). CDR1 is MNHEY, CDR2 SMNVEV, per germline (reference sequence). This CDR3 contains 14 residues. V was shortened by 5 bases and J by 2 bases, with 11 bases between the two germline ends.

The chain recombines TRBV5-6 with TRBJ1-6; D perhaps matches TRBD1 (6 bases). Germline V CDR1 and CDR2: SGHDT, YYEEEE. The V end was cut by 4 bases, the J end by 10 bases, with 9 bases between. The CDR3 has 12 amino acids. In nucleotides, the CDR3 is TGTGCCAGCAGCCGCAGGGGATCACCCCTCCACTTT. Amino acids: CASSRRGSPLHF. The entire variable domain, with the rest obtained from reference TRBV5-6 and TRBJ1-6, is as follows: DAGVTQSPTHLIKTRGQQVTLRCSPKSGHDTVSWYQQALGQGPQFIFQYYEEEERQRGNFPDRFSGHQFPNYSSELNVNALLLGDSALYLCASSRRGSPLHFGNGTRLTVT.

The V and J genes are TRBV10-3 and TRBJ2-3; no clear D gene. With 7 bases removed from V and 0 bases from J, the gap between germline ends came to 11 bases. Per germline, CDR1 ENHRY and CDR2 SYGVKD. The CDR3 sequence is 14 residues long. The CDR3 sequence: CAINSGSSTDTQYF. As DNA, the CDR3 is TGTGCCATCAACTCAGGTTCTAGCACAGATACGCAGTATTTT.

This rearrangement joins TRBV21-1 to TRBJ1-2. TRBV21-1 is described as a pseudogene. The CDR3 runs 15 residues. The CDR3 nucleotides are TGTGCCAGCAGCAAAGTAGTCAGGAGCTACTATGGCTACACCTTC. It yields the protein CASSKVVRSYYGYTF.

This clone was detected only once. The chain is built from TRBV4-1 and TRBJ1-2; no definite D call. CDR3 size: 14 residues. CDR1 MGHRA and CDR2 YSYEKL come from the germline V gene. Trimming pared 5 bases from V and 7 bases from J, leaving 17 bases between. The CDR3 loop reads CASSSGDGRPGYTF. In nucleotides, the CDR3 is TGCGCCAGCAGCTCCGGGGATGGGAGGCCTGGCTACACCTTC.

V and J are TRBV19 and TRBJ2-3; 10 nucleotides match TRBD2. Trimming removed 8 bases from V and 5 bases from J; junction bases left unmatched: 4. The CDR3 is 13 amino acids. Germline V CDR1 and CDR2: LNHDA, SQIVND (reference sequence). The CDR3 bases are TGTGCCAGTGGGATAGCGGGGGGAGATACGCAGTATTTT. Translating gives CASGIAGGDTQYF.

A remark on this clone: Different DNA sequences within this sample yield the same CDR3. CDR3 bases: TGTGCCAGCAGTCTGGACAGGGGTGGCTACACCTTC. Its translation: CASSLDRGGYTF. The chain uses TRBV12-3 or TRBV12-4 and TRBJ1-2; TRBD1 matches 9 bases. V trimming: 5 bases; J trimming: 7 bases; junction bases outside the gene matches: 2. The CDR3 is made up of 12 amino acids.

This chain links TRBV12-3 or TRBV12-4 with TRBJ1-1, with D perhaps TRBD1 (6 bases). There are 13 residues in the CDR3. Trimming removed 3 bases at V and 7 bases at J, with 12 bases between. CDR3 coding DNA: TGTGCCAGCAGTTTCTCTAGGACAGATGAAGCTTTCTTT. It encodes CASSFSRTDEAFF.

J is TRBJ1-1 and V is TRBV4-1; no firm D call. Trimming removed 4 bases at V and 0 bases at J, with 15 bases between. CDR1 and CDR2 (germline): MGHRA, YSYEKL. This CDR3 comprises 16 residues. This chain's CDR3 is CASSPRVGKLNTEAFF. CDR3 nucleotides: TGCGCCAGCAGCCCAAGGGTCGGCAAACTGAACACTGAAGCTTTCTTT.